This T cell receptor beta chain was recorded in a study of blood T cells in healthy people across ages. Using a J-beta primer mix together with a sample-barcoded 5' primer, a second PCR was run for about 6 to 11 cycles. Per-sample output comprised a minimum of 2.5 million paired-end reads containing CDR3. TCRdb re-analysed the 5' RACE reads in MiXCR, keeping a single row per CDR3 protein. There are fewer than 800,000 distinct CDR3 sequences in the sample; about 34% occur only once, and just over 15% lies in the top ten. This clonotype has a count of ten or more. CDR1 and CDR2 from the germline V gene are SGHTA and FQGNSA. Trimming cost V 1 base and J 10 bases; bases outside gene matches: 9. The CDR3 consists of 15 residues.

The chain employs TRBV7-2 and TRBJ2-1; 8 bases map to TRBD2. The clonotype originates from a woman aged 80 or over in good health. The sequencing sample was made of blood. This CDR3 is CASSLDGAGGGEQFF. The CDR3 DNA follows: TGTGCCAGCAGCTTAGACGGAGCGGGCGGGGGGGAGCAGTTCTTC.